This T cell receptor beta chain is from a study of blood T cells in healthy people across ages. Findings and limits, study-wide: Strong correlation linked observed beta diversity and percent naive T cells.

Then a second PCR, running roughly 7 to 11 cycles, was carried out with a sample-barcoded 5' primer and a J-beta primer mix. Tags on each cDNA molecule came from a template-switch adaptor with 12 random nucleotides. TCRdb re-analysed the 5' RACE reads in MiXCR, keeping a single row per CDR3 protein. The sample gives roughly 640,000 distinct CDR3 sequences, under 30% of which show up once; 15% to 19% is in the top ten. Trimming left V 5 bases short and J 4 bases short, with 14 bases between. Germline CDR1 MNHEY, CDR2 SVGAGI. The CDR3 spans 14 residues. This clonotype was seen at least ten times. Its specificity is not known.

The V gene is TRBV6-5, the J gene TRBJ1-2; D is undetermined. Sequencing was done on a sample of blood. This TCR was recovered from an elderly woman in good health. DNA of the CDR3: TGTGCCAGCAGTCGGTCGGCTAGGACCTATGGCTACACCTTC. Translation gives CASSRSARTYGYTF.